The text below deals with one T cell receptor beta chain. Germline V gives CDR1 ENHRY, CDR2 SYGVKD. The V gene lost 2 bases and the J gene lost 5 bases, with 12 bases spanning the gap. This CDR3 comprises 14 residues. This sample is drawn from a study of blood T cell repertoires in COVID-19. Study-level information: The cDNA or gDNA used as material had been derived from T cells, B-cell-depleted T cells, or PBMCs.

Sequenced by immunoSEQ multiplex PCR; TCRdb stores in-frame clones only, minus some. The sample carries roughly 280,000 clones, roughly 86% recorded once. The gene calls are TRBV10-3 and TRBJ1-1; D not resolved. This sequence was found in a man aged 18 to 29 with active or convalescent COVID-19. The specimen sequenced was peripheral blood. CDR3 in amino acids: CAISEAQVWTEAFF. The DNA of the CDR3 is TGTGCCATCAGTGAGGCGCAGGTTTGGACTGAAGCTTTCTTT.